A selection of T cell receptor beta chains follows, all from one sample in a study of T cells after yellow fever vaccination. Via MiXCR, TCRdb re-called the 5' RACE reads, giving one row per CDR3 protein. The sample records roughly 150,000 distinct CDR3 sequences, approximately 6.6% being singletons. The sequencing used CD4+ T cells sorted from PBMCs, collected 10 days after the yellow fever booster vaccination. These receptors were collected from a man aged 25 to 40 who received the YFV17D yellow fever vaccine. Both conserved end residues are part of each CDR3. Each record gives: clone size, V gene, D gene, J gene, CDR3 protein, CDR3 DNA. D genes are given only for firm matches. The size field is filled for only some rows; it gives once, few, many or a size class.

many	TRBV20-1	TRBD2	TRBJ2-1	CSARGTSGLNEQFF	TGCAGTGCTAGAGGGACTAGCGGACTCAATGAGCAGTTCTTC
many	TRBV20-1	-	TRBJ2-5	CSGQKGGWETQYF	TGCAGTGGGCAGAAAGGGGGTTGGGAGACCCAGTACTTC
many	TRBV7-6	-	TRBJ2-3	CASSSRTDTQYF	TGTGCCAGCAGCTCTCGCACAGATACGCAGTATTTT
many	TRBV30	-	TRBJ2-4	CAWNPGGNIQYF	TGTGCCTGGAATCCTGGGGGGAACATTCAGTACTTC
few	TRBV6-1	-	TRBJ2-7	CASSEALSQGGRNEQYF	TGTGCCAGCAGTGAAGCACTTTCTCAGGGGGGTAGGAACGAGCAGTACTTC
many	TRBV7-2	-	TRBJ2-2	CASSSGVTTGELFF	TGTGCCAGCAGCTCAGGTGTTACCACCGGGGAGCTGTTTTTT
many	TRBV20-1	-	TRBJ2-1	CSARDRGFTDEQFF	TGCAGTGCTAGAGACAGGGGCTTTACTGATGAGCAGTTCTTC
many	TRBV10-3	-	TRBJ2-3	CAISGDSTDTQYF	TGTGCCATCAGTGGGGATAGCACAGATACGCAGTATTTT
-	TRBV7-8	TRBD2	TRBJ2-1	CASSLFDTGGNNNEQFF	TGTGCCAGCAGCTTATTCGATACGGGAGGGAATAACAATGAGCAGTTCTTC
many	TRBV5-5	-	TRBJ2-6	CASSSKYSGANVLTF	TGTGCCAGCAGCTCGAAATACTCTGGGGCCAACGTCCTGACTTTC
-	TRBV19	TRBD2	TRBJ2-7	CASSIGPGTSGSYEQYF	TGTGCCAGTAGTATAGGGCCCGGGACTAGCGGGTCATACGAGCAGTACTTC
few	TRBV2	TRBD1	TRBJ2-5	CASLRGPSDETQYF	TGTGCCAGCCTTAGGGGGCCGTCGGACGAGACCCAGTACTTC
-	TRBV7-2	TRBD1	TRBJ2-1	CASSFDRGRFNEQFF	TGTGCCAGCAGCTTCGACAGGGGGCGTTTCAATGAGCAGTTCTTC
-	TRBV7-2	TRBD2	TRBJ2-7	CASSRPRGAGGPAHF	TGTGCCAGCAGCCGCCCCAGAGGAGCGGGAGGGCCGGCGCACTTC
many	TRBV7-2	TRBD2	TRBJ2-5	CASSEGTSPFQETQYF	TGTGCCAGCAGTGAGGGGACTAGTCCCTTCCAAGAGACCCAGTACTTC
many	TRBV7-3	TRBD2	TRBJ2-1	CASSRRASGVSYNEQFF	TGTGCCAGCAGCCGAAGAGCTAGCGGGGTCTCCTACAATGAGCAGTTCTTC
many	TRBV7-2	-	TRBJ2-1	CASSQPLLEQFF	TGTGCCAGCAGCCAGCCCCTCCTTGAGCAGTTCTTC
many	TRBV12-3/TRBV12-4	TRBD1	TRBJ2-7	CASSKDRGGGNEQYF	TGTGCCAGCAGCAAGGACAGGGGAGGGGGGAACGAGCAGTACTTC
many	TRBV7-9	-	TRBJ1-1	CASSFLLGLSAFF	TGTGCCAGCAGTTTTCTCCTCGGGTTGTCAGCTTTCTTT
many	TRBV5-1	-	TRBJ2-2	CASSPDPGSNTGELFF	TGCGCCAGCAGCCCCGACCCAGGTTCGAACACCGGGGAGCTGTTTTTT
many	TRBV5-1	-	TRBJ1-1	CASTLGNTEAFF	TGCGCCAGCACCCTAGGGAACACTGAAGCTTTCTTT
many	TRBV27	TRBD1	TRBJ2-7	CASSTGTGGAEQYF	TGTGCCAGCAGTACCGGGACAGGGGGCGCAGAGCAGTACTTC
many	TRBV7-2	-	TRBJ1-5	CASSLQGNQPQHF	TGTGCCAGCAGCTTACAGGGCAATCAGCCCCAGCATTTT
few	TRBV29-1	TRBD1	TRBJ1-5	CSVEPQGVPRAFCNQPQHF	TGCAGCGTTGAACCACAGGGGGTGCCCCGAGCGTTTTGCAATCAGCCCCAGCATTTT
many	TRBV6-5	-	TRBJ1-3	CATGGAVLAGNTIYF	TGTGCCACAGGAGGGGCGGTTCTGGCCGGAAACACCATATATTTT
many	TRBV12-3/TRBV12-4	TRBD1	TRBJ2-1	CASSLNRGLLAGKAYNEQFF	TGTGCCAGCAGTTTAAACAGGGGGCTTCTGGCGGGCAAAGCCTACAATGAGCAGTTCTTC
many	TRBV20-1	-	TRBJ1-5	CSARPGSSNQPQHF	TGCAGTGCTAGACCCGGGAGCAGCAATCAGCCCCAGCATTTT
-	TRBV5-4	TRBD2	TRBJ2-7	CASSLGTSGRDYEQYF	TGTGCCAGCAGCTTGGGCACGAGCGGGAGGGACTACGAGCAGTACTTC
many	TRBV12-3/TRBV12-4	-	TRBJ1-2	CASSQKGAYGYTF	TGTGCCAGCAGTCAGAAAGGGGCCTATGGCTACACCTTC
-	TRBV5-5	-	TRBJ2-1	CAIGPRRGDLSYNEQFF	TGTGCCATCGGCCCCCGGCGAGGCGACCTCTCCTACAATGAGCAGTTCTTC
many	TRBV7-2	-	TRBJ2-7	CASSPGLSGYEQYF	TGTGCCAGCAGCCCCGGACTAAGCGGATACGAGCAGTACTTC
many	TRBV25-1	-	TRBJ2-1	CASSVGNECEQFF	TGTGCCAGCAGTGTAGGGAATGAGTGTGAGCAGTTCTTC
many	TRBV5-1	-	TRBJ1-1	CASSLEAEAFF	TGCGCCAGCAGCTTGGAGGCCGAAGCTTTCTTT
many	TRBV7-2	-	TRBJ1-1	CASSLRTGRRAFF	TGTGCCAGCAGCTTAAGAACAGGGAGAAGGGCTTTCTTT
few	TRBV7-2	TRBD2	TRBJ2-1	CASKAGGSRNEQFF	TGTGCCAGCAAGGCGGGAGGGTCTAGGAATGAGCAGTTCTTC
-	TRBV29-1	-	TRBJ1-1	CSVQHQRGTEAFF	TGCAGCGTCCAACATCAGAGAGGCACTGAAGCTTTCTTT
many	TRBV21-1	-	TRBJ2-2	CASSKDFHTGELFF	TGTGCCAGCAGCAAGGACTTTCACACCGGGGAGCTGTTTTTT
-	TRBV5-1	TRBD1	TRBJ2-7	CASSPGQASSYEQYF	TGCGCCAGCAGCCCCGGACAGGCCAGCTCCTACGAGCAGTACTTC
many	TRBV28	-	TRBJ2-7	CASSPRGRDYEQYF	TGTGCCAGCAGTCCCAGGGGACGGGACTACGAGCAGTACTTC
many	TRBV10-2	-	TRBJ1-5	CASSANQGNQPQHF	TGCGCCAGCAGTGCCAACCAGGGCAATCAGCCCCAGCATTTT
many	TRBV5-4	-	TRBJ2-7	CASSFMAYEQYF	TGTGCCAGCAGCTTTATGGCCTACGAGCAGTACTTC
-	TRBV6-4	TRBD2	TRBJ2-3	CAISFTSGRVHGSTDTQYF	TGTGCCATCAGTTTTACTAGCGGGAGGGTCCACGGGAGCACAGATACGCAGTATTTT
-	TRBV18	-	TRBJ2-5	CASSPRAFRGSNQETQYF	TGTGCCAGCTCACCAAGGGCTTTTCGGGGTAGTAACCAAGAGACCCAGTACTTC
few	TRBV7-9	-	TRBJ2-7	CASSLGTVKDEQYF	TGTGCCAGCAGCTTGGGGACGGTGAAGGACGAGCAGTACTTC
-	TRBV3-1	TRBD2	TRBJ2-3	CASSQGRGSSYF	TGTGCCAGCAGCCAAGGGCGGGGGAGCTCGTATTTT
many	TRBV20-1	TRBD2	TRBJ2-1	CSARGRLAGDYNEQFF	TGCAGTGCTAGAGGTAGGCTAGCGGGAGACTACAATGAGCAGTTCTTC
few	TRBV20-1	-	TRBJ2-3	CSAPLRSGGSTDTQYF	TGCAGTGCCCCTCTTCGTAGCGGAGGTAGCACAGATACGCAGTATTTT
many	TRBV11-2	-	TRBJ2-5	CASSLDRFQETQYF	TGTGCCAGCAGCTTAGACAGGTTCCAAGAGACCCAGTACTTC
many	TRBV7-7	-	TRBJ1-2	CASSLDEGGSGYTF	TGTGCTAGCAGCTTAGATGAGGGGGGAAGCGGCTACACCTTC
many	TRBV20-1	TRBD2	TRBJ2-5	CSARTSGTLVLTQYF	TGCAGTGCAAGGACTAGCGGGACCTTAGTACTAACCCAGTACTTC
-	TRBV3-1	-	TRBJ2-3	CASTNQGPCTDTQYF	TGTGCCAGCACCAACCAGGGCCCTTGCACAGATACGCAGTATTTT
many	TRBV20-1	-	TRBJ2-3	CSARVTPRDTQYF	TGCAGTGCTAGAGTCACACCCAGGGATACGCAGTATTTT
few	TRBV18	-	TRBJ1-1	CASSPPTSGTLEAFF	TGTGCCAGCTCACCACCCACCTCAGGGACCCTTGAAGCTTTCTTT
many	TRBV9	-	TRBJ2-7	CASSVGPLPGVLYEQYF	TGTGCCAGCAGCGTAGGCCCCCTCCCGGGAGTCTTATACGAGCAGTACTTC
many	TRBV6-2/TRBV6-3	TRBD2	TRBJ2-1	CASRRAGGVYNEQFF	TGTGCCAGCAGGAGAGCGGGAGGTGTTTACAATGAGCAGTTCTTC
many	TRBV28	-	TRBJ2-5	CASSSRDRGTQYF	TGTGCCAGCAGCTCCCGGGACCGGGGGACCCAGTACTTC
few	TRBV5-4	TRBD2	TRBJ2-1	CASSSGTSGFYNEQFF	TGTGCCAGCAGCTCCGGGACTAGCGGGTTCTACAATGAGCAGTTCTTC
-	TRBV7-2	-	TRBJ2-7	CASSLESAVAYEQYF	TGTGCCAGCAGCTTAGAGTCAGCGGTAGCCTACGAGCAGTACTTC
-	TRBV5-4	-	TRBJ1-4	CASSRRRTNEKLFF	TGTGCCAGCAGCCGGCGTAGGACTAATGAAAAACTGTTTTTT